The 3 T cell receptor beta chains below come from one sample, sequenced in a study of regulatory T cells in long-lasting Graves disease. The time point is: newly diagnosed GD, antithyroid drugs for less than 3 months. Isolated PBMC RNA provided the starting material for the TCR library. To make TCR beta libraries, researchers used iRepertoire HTBI primers and Arm-PCR of CDR3 regions. TCRdb analysed the multiplex PCR reads with MiXCR anew, one entry per CDR3 protein. This table holds 250,000 to 300,000 distinct CDR3 sequences, 15% to 20% found once. The data were also submitted as part of a second study, on T cells in Graves' hyperthyroidism and ophthalmopathy.

Here the sequenced sample was peripheral blood mononuclear cells (PBMCs), taken at new diagnosis, from a patient treated with antithyroid drugs. These receptors were obtained from a woman in her twenties or thirties with Graves disease.

The chain joins TRBV11-2 to TRBJ2-1; 13 nucleotides align to TRBD2. CDR3 size: 17 residues. Germline CDR1 SGHAT, CDR2 FQNNGV. V lost 3 bases, J lost 1 base, and 3 bases stayed unmatched. The CDR3 is CASSFRTSGGSYNEQFF. As DNA, the CDR3 is TGTGCCAGCAGCTTCCGGACTAGCGGGGGTTCCTACAATGAGCAGTTCTTC.

In this sample, this clonotype turned up many times. The V gene is TRBV11-1, the J gene TRBJ2-2, with D tentatively TRBD2 (5 bases). This CDR3 region has 15 residues. V was trimmed by 6 bases and J by 0 bases, leaving 11 bases between them. The germline gives CDR1 SGHAT, CDR2 FQDESV (reference sequence). CDR3 protein: CASSLAGPNTGELFF. Written as DNA, the CDR3 is TGTGCCAGCAGTCTGGCGGGCCCGAACACCGGGGAGCTGTTTTTT.

The chain recombines TRBV6-9 with TRBJ1-2; possible D gene TRBD1, 5 bases. The CDR3 runs 15 residues. From germline, CDR1 is MNHGY and CDR2 SVAAGI. The V gene lost 3 bases and the J gene lost 2 bases, with 13 bases spanning the gap. For the CDR3, the DNA is TGTGCCAGCAGTTACTCCCCCAGACAGAACTATGGCTACACCTTC. Translation gives CASSYSPRQNYGYTF.